Described below is a single TCR beta chain sequence and its context. Antigen: not known. This sample is part of a study of T-cell memory formation after mild COVID-19. Study information: Clusters of TCRs were largely donor specific.

Germline V gene data show CDR1 as KGHDR and CDR2 as SFDVKD. The CDR3 runs 14 residues. V shed 1 base and J shed 13 bases, with 18 bases lying between them. Findings of the study overall: Those CD4+ clones that contracted were mainly in CM and EM (CD8+ ones in EMRA).

After 5'RACE with constant-segment primers, TCR alpha and TCR beta cDNA libraries carrying sample barcodes and UMIs were obtained. TCRdb called the 5' RACE reads again in MiXCR, with one record for every CDR3 protein. The profile shows over 150,000 distinct CDR3 sequences, over 10% of them singletons. V and J are TRBV24-1 and TRBJ2-5, with D possibly TRBD1 on 6 matching bases. The sequence was obtained from a man younger than 30 who had mild COVID-19 (a few samples of this study predate the infection). Cell type and time point are not known. Material: PBMCs or a T cell subset sorted from them (not recorded which). CDR3 amino acids: CATSDFGRDTELYF. The CDR3 DNA follows: TGTGCCACCAGTGATTTCGGAAGGGACACCGAATTGTACTTC.